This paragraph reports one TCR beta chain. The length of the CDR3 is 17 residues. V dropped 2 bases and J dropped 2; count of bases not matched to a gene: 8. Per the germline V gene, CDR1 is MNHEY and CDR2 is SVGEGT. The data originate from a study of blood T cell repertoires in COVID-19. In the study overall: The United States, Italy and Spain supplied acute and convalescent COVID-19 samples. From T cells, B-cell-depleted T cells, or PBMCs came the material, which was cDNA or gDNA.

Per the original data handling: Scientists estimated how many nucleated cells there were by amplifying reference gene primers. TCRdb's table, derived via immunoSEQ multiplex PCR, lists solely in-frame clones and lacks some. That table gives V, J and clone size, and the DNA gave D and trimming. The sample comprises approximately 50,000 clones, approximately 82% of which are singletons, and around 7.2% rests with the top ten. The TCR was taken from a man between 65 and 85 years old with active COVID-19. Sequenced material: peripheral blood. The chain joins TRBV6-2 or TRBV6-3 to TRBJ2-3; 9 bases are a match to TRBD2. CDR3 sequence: CASSYGEAGGFTDTQYF. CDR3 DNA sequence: TGTGCCAGCAGTTACGGGGAAGCGGGGGGCTTCACAGATACGCAGTATTTT.